The 12 T cell receptor beta chains given below trace back to one sample, sequenced in a study of T cells in Graves' hyperthyroidism and ophthalmopathy. TCR beta CDR3 regions were amplified from RNA transcripts. The HTBI set primed first-round TCR CDR3 RT-PCR. TCRdb reanalysed the multiplex PCR reads using MiXCR and keeps one entry per CDR3 protein. Of about 300,000 distinct CDR3 sequences in the sample, around a sixth are singletons; the top ten hold approximately 35%. The sample consisted of blood. The receptors stem from a young man with Graves' hyperthyroidism.

This clonotype has a single count. A clone one base away is much larger, so this may be a read error. The rearrangement joins TRBV30 to TRBJ2-7, with TRBD1 matching over 10 bases. Germline lookup yields CDR1 GTSNPN and CDR2 SVGIG (reference sequence). This CDR3 has 12 residues. The CDR3 sequence: CAWKDRGYGQYF. The CDR3 coding sequence is TGTGCCTGGAAGGACAGGGGGTACGGGCAGTACTTC.

V gene TRBV11-3 combines with J gene TRBJ2-7; tentatively, D is TRBD1 or TRBD2 (7 bases each). V dropped 5 bases and J dropped 2 bases, with 16 bases sitting between them. In germline, CDR1 is SGHNT, CDR2 YENEEA. The CDR3 consists of 15 residues. As DNA, the CDR3 is TGTGCCAGCAGCAAGGGGGAGGGGGCTACCTACGAGCAGTACTTC. Its translation: CASSKGEGATYEQYF.

CDR3 nucleotide sequence: TGCAGCGTTGAGGCCGGGACAGGGGGGCACGAGCAGTACTTC. Translating it yields CSVEAGTGGHEQYF. This chain uses TRBV29-1 with TRBJ2-7, with 11 bases fitting TRBD1. Germline values: CDR1 SQVTM, CDR2 ANQGSEA. The CDR3 is 14 residues long. V was clipped by 3 bases and J by 5 bases; unmatched bases: 6.

In the case of this clonotype: A read error is possible here, since a much larger clone lies one base away. The J gene is TRBJ2-1, the V gene TRBV3-1; no clear D. There are 16 residues in the CDR3. Per germline, CDR1 LGHDT and CDR2 YNNKEL (reference sequence). In DNA, the CDR3 is TGTACCAGCAGCCAAGGATGGGTAGGATCCTACAATGAGCAGTTCTTC. This sequence encodes CTSSQGWVGSYNEQFF.

The table lists this clonotype with a few counts. The chain employs TRBV29-1 and TRBJ2-6; the match to TRBD2 covers 9 bases. Per the germline V gene, CDR1 is SQVTM and CDR2 is ANQGSEA. This CDR3 has 17 amino acids. The trim removed 3 bases at V and 0 bases at J, leaving 6 bases unmatched. CDR3 coding DNA: TGCAGCGTTGAGACTAGCGGAAGTTCCTCTGGGGCCAACGTCCTGACTTTC. This sequence encodes CSVETSGSSSGANVLTF.

This clonotype was observed many times. The genes are TRBV12-3 or TRBV12-4 and TRBJ2-3; 7 bases map to TRBD2. The CDR3 has 16 amino acids. Trimming removed 2 bases from V and 5 bases from J; junction bases left unmatched: 10. CDR3 amino acids: CASSLRGGVRIDTQYF. The DNA of the CDR3 is TGTGCCAGCAGTTTAAGGGGAGGGGTAAGAATAGATACGCAGTATTTT.

A note on this clonotype: This may arise from a read error, as a much more abundant clone is one base away. V usage is TRBV7-9 and J usage is TRBJ1-2, with D possibly being TRBD1 (6 bases). CDR1 and CDR2 (germline): SEHNR, FQNEAQ (reference sequence). This CDR3 has 16 amino acids. DNA for the CDR3: TGTGCCAGCGGCTTAGCCGGAGGAGGGGGAGGCTATGGCTACACCTTC. This translates into CASGLAGGGGGYGYTF.

In its sample, this clonotype was seen many times. The genes are TRBV2 and TRBJ2-3, with TRBD1 as a possible D gene (6 bases). V dropped 5 bases and J dropped 5 bases, with 11 bases sitting between them. The CDR3 has 13 residues. Per germline, CDR1 SNHLY and CDR2 FYNNEI. In DNA form, the CDR3 reads TGTGCCAGCAGTCCCCGCAGGGGAGATACGCAGTATTTT. This codes for CASSPRRGDTQYF.

This clonotype was seen a handful of times. V usage is TRBV2 and J usage is TRBJ1-6; D is undetermined. The CDR3 length is 11 residues. Trimming took off 3 bases at V and 12 bases at J, with 6 bases between the two ends. Germline assignment: CDR1 SNHLY and CDR2 FYNNEI. In DNA, the CDR3 is TGTGCCAGCAGTGAGGAGGGACCCCTCCACTTT. As protein: CASSEEGPLHF.

The chain uses TRBV6-1 and TRBJ2-2, with D unclear. Trimming pared 8 bases from V and 5 bases from J, leaving 12 bases between. CDR1 MNHNS and CDR2 SASEGT come from the germline V gene. The CDR3 spans 13 residues. DNA of the CDR3: TGTGCCAGCCATCTCTACGGTACCGGGGAGCTGTTTTTT. Translated, it gives CASHLYGTGELFF.

The V gene is TRBV5-1, the J gene TRBJ2-2; D assignment may be TRBD1 or TRBD2 (5 bases each). The CDR3 sequence is 18 residues long. Between the trimmed V and J ends, which lost 2 bases and 0 bases, there was a span of 17 bases. Germline CDR1 reads SGHRS; CDR2 reads YFSETQ. The CDR3 nucleotides read TGCGCCAGCAGCTTTCCTCTTGAAGGGACCACGAACACCGGGGAGCTGTTTTTT. It specifies CASSFPLEGTTNTGELFF. Drawing the rest from reference TRBV5-1 and TRBJ2-2, the complete variable domain is KAGVTQTPRYLIKTRGQQVTLSCSPISGHRSVSWYQQTPGQGLQFLFEYFSETQRNKGNFPGRFSGRQFSNSRSEMNVSTLELGDSALYLCASSFPLEGTTNTGELFFGEGSRLTVL.

This clonotype was found many times. The V call is TRBV20-1, the J call TRBJ2-1; 8 bases match TRBD1. Per the germline V gene, CDR1 is DFQATT and CDR2 is SNEGSKA (reference sequence). The CDR3 is made up of 13 amino acids. V lost 3 bases and J lost 6; bases outside the gene matches: 4. This CDR3 is CSARWDRSNEQFF. CDR3 sequence (DNA): TGCAGTGCTAGGTGGGACAGGTCCAATGAGCAGTTCTTC.